The clone carrying this TCR beta chain was counted between two and nine times. These data originate in a study of blood T cells in healthy people across ages. The study drew donors from healthy Caucasian individuals in Russia aged roughly 6 to 100. The study isolated at least 7 million PBMCs from each sample. Sample-barcoded 5' priming and a J-beta primer mix drove a second PCR of about 6 to 12 cycles. TCRdb re-analysed the 5' RACE reads in MiXCR, keeping a single row per CDR3 protein. Of about 1.6 million distinct CDR3 sequences listed, around 36% are singletons. Germline V gene sequence: CDR1 MGHRA, CDR2 YSYEKL. The CDR3 loop spans 17 amino acids. V shed 1 base, J shed 9 bases, and the junction held 15 bases outside the gene matches.

Sequencing was done on a sample of blood. The sequence came from a woman aged 25 to 45 in good health. This sequence joins TRBV4-1 and TRBJ1-1; 9 bases are shared with TRBD1. The CDR3 sequence: CASSQAALDRGSWQAFF. As DNA, the CDR3 is TGCGCCAGCAGCCAAGCGGCCTTGGACAGGGGTTCGTGGCAAGCTTTCTTT.